What follows are 2 T cell receptor beta chains derived from one specimen sequenced in a study of blood T cell repertoires in COVID-19. The protocol was immunoSEQ multiplex PCR, while the TCRdb copy is restricted to in-frame clones and leaves out a portion. The sample records around 63,000 clones, 88% being singletons. Sequencing input: peripheral blood. These receptors originate from a woman of 80 years or more with active COVID-19.

V gene TRBV7-2 combines with J gene TRBJ2-3; TRBD1 aligns across 7 bases. Germline CDR1 is SGHTA and CDR2 is FQGNSA. This CDR3 region has 14 residues. Losses at the gene ends were 5 bases for V and 0 bases for J; bases not matched to a gene: 2. Here the CDR3 reads CASSQTGSTDTQYF. In DNA, the CDR3 is TGTGCCAGCAGCCAGACAGGGAGCACAGATACGCAGTATTTT. Filled out from reference TRBV7-2 and TRBJ2-3, the complete variable domain reads GAGVSQSPSNKVTEKGKDVELRCDPISGHTALYWYRQSLGQGLEFLIYFQGNSAPDKSGLPSDRFSAERTGGSVSTLTIQRTQQEDSAVYLCASSQTGSTDTQYFGPGTRLTVL.

In DNA, the CDR3 is TGTGCCAGCAGCACCTGGGACAGCGCTAAGGGAAACACCATATATTTT. Its translation: CASSTWDSAKGNTIYF. V and J are TRBV7-9 and TRBJ1-3, with 7 positions matching TRBD1. The CDR3 sequence is 16 residues long. Germline loops: CDR1 SEHNR, CDR2 FQNEAQ (reference sequence). After removal of 5 bases from V and 4 bases from J, the junction contained 11 bases not matched to a gene. The full variable domain, its missing parts supplied by reference TRBV7-9 and TRBJ1-3, is DTGVSQNPRHKITKRGQNVTFRCDPISEHNRLYWYRQTLGQGPEFLTYFQNEAQLEKSRLLSDRFSAERPKGSFSTLEIQRTEQGDSAMYLCASSTWDSAKGNTIYFGEGSWLTVV.